The next 16 T cell receptor beta chains were all read from a single sample in a study of blood T cells in healthy people across ages (dated by TCRdb to 2013 to 2016). The library came from 5' RACE. TCRdb names Illumina HiSeq 2500 as the instrument used. A second PCR of 7 to 11 cycles was performed with a sample-barcoded 5' primer and a J-beta primer mix. Starting from the raw public reads, TCRdb applied fastp trimming at Q25, assembled clones with MiXCR and retained in-frame beta chains. Each entry is one CDR3 protein sequence, shown with its most common DNA and genes. Counted in this sample were over a million distinct CDR3 sequences; 35% to 45% of them appeared once. The ten largest clones capture around 4% of the sample. The specimen sequenced was blood. The receptors here all came from a woman aged 18 to 35 in good health.

This sequence joins TRBV20-1 and TRBJ2-7; maybe TRBD1 (6 bases). The germline V gene encodes CDR1 DFQATT and CDR2 SNEGSKA (reference sequence). There are 17 residues in the CDR3. Trimming shortened V by 0 bases and J by 5 bases, and 23 bases separated the two germline ends. The CDR3 loop is CSARDPLKSGDYDEQYF. DNA of the CDR3: TGCAGTGCTAGAGATCCATTAAAGTCAGGGGATTACGACGAGCAGTACTTC.

In this sample, this clonotype turned up a few times. The chain uses TRBV20-1 and TRBJ2-5; D not resolved. V was cut by 6 bases and J by 0 bases, with 17 bases left in between. The CDR3 extends over 15 amino acids. Germline V CDR1 and CDR2: DFQATT, SNEGSKA (reference sequence). The CDR3 DNA sequence: TGCAGTGCCGTGGGGATCGAAACTAACCAAGAGACCCAGTACTTC. This sequence encodes CSAVGIETNQETQYF.

In its sample, this clonotype was seen a few times. This chain links TRBV7-9 with TRBJ2-7, with D hard to call. This CDR3 is built from 15 residues. V shed 1 base and J shed 0 bases, with 10 bases lying between them. Germline V gives CDR1 SEHNR, CDR2 FQNEAQ (reference sequence). CDR3 DNA sequence: TGTGCCAGCAGCTTAGTCGGCGAAAACTCCTACGAGCAGTACTTC. It encodes CASSLVGENSYEQYF.

This clonotype was picked up a small number of times. The chain uses TRBV9 and TRBJ2-3; TRBD1 matches at 10 bases. Unmatched junction bases numbered 9, after V lost 2 bases and J lost 0 bases. Germline V gives CDR1 SGDLS, CDR2 YYNGEE. The CDR3 spans 18 residues. The CDR3 sequence: CASSVGDRGVMSTDTQYF. CDR3 sequence (DNA): TGTGCCAGCAGCGTTGGGGACAGGGGAGTGATGAGCACAGATACGCAGTATTTT. The full variable domain, its missing parts supplied by reference TRBV9 and TRBJ2-3, is DSGVTQTPKHLITATGQRVTLRCSPRSGDLSVYWYQQSLDQGLQFLIQYYNGEERAKGNILERFSAQQFPDLHSELNLSSLELGDSALYFCASSVGDRGVMSTDTQYFGPGTRLTVL.

The chain employs TRBV29-1 and TRBJ1-2; TRBD1 might be the D (5 bases). CDR1 SQVTM and CDR2 ANQGSEA come from the germline V gene. The V end was cut by 7 bases, the J end by 5 bases, with 14 bases between. CDR3 length equals 12 residues. CDR3 loop: CSAQVGTYGYTF. The CDR3 bases are TGCAGCGCTCAGGTGGGGACTTATGGCTACACCTTC.

V usage is TRBV7-8 and J usage is TRBJ2-3; 10 positions agree with TRBD2. Trimming at V came to 5 bases and at J to 8 bases, leaving 10 bases not matched to a gene. The CDR3 runs 15 residues. Germline CDR1 SGHVS, CDR2 FQNEAQ. This CDR3 is CASSPAGAGGLTQYF. DNA of the CDR3: TGTGCCAGCAGCCCCGCGGGAGCGGGAGGGCTTACGCAGTATTTT.

The V and J genes are TRBV6-5 and TRBJ2-1; TRBD1 matches 8 bases. The V gene end was trimmed by 6 bases and the J gene end by 9 bases; junction bases not matched to a gene: 13. Germline CDR1 is MNHEY and CDR2 is SVGAGI. The CDR3 runs to 15 residues. CDR3 amino acids: CASRETGAFWSEQFF. The CDR3 DNA sequence: TGTGCCAGCAGGGAGACAGGGGCCTTCTGGAGTGAGCAGTTCTTC.

This clonotype was observed a handful of times. The rearrangement joins TRBV6-2 or TRBV6-3 to TRBJ2-1, with 10 bases identical to TRBD1. The germline V gene has CDR1 MNHEY and CDR2 SVGEGT. The CDR3 length is 17 residues. J was trimmed by 12 bases and V by 5 bases; bases with no gene match: 19. This CDR3 is CASSQPLPGQGTGPQFF. The CDR3 bases are TGTGCCAGCAGTCAACCCCTCCCGGGACAGGGGACAGGGCCGCAGTTCTTC.

V gene TRBV4-3 combines with J gene TRBJ2-7, with TRBD2 matching 16 bases. This CDR3 has 16 residues. The germline V gene has CDR1 LGHNA and CDR2 YSLEER. Trimming cost V 5 bases and J 7 bases; bases outside gene matches: 8. The CDR3 loop is CASSEPGLAGGNEQYF. The CDR3 nucleotides read TGCGCCAGCAGCGAACCGGGACTAGCGGGAGGGAATGAGCAGTACTTC.

This clonotype was counted between two and nine times. The rearrangement uses TRBV28 and TRBJ1-1; D not resolved. Germline loops: CDR1 MDHEN, CDR2 SYDVKM. The CDR3 runs 12 residues. V was pared by 2 bases and J by 11 bases, with 12 bases between. The CDR3 sequence is CASSLQPGSAFF. The CDR3 bases are TGTGCCAGCAGTTTACAGCCGGGTTCGGCTTTCTTT.

The rearrangement joins TRBV18 to TRBJ2-4, with unresolved D. The CDR3 is 16 residues long. The V and J ends lost 2 bases and 0 bases respectively, with 11 bases between them. In germline, CDR1 is KGHSH, CDR2 LQKENI. CDR3 bases: TGTGCCAGCTCACCATGGGGAAATCTAGCCAAAAACATTCAGTACTTC. Protein: CASSPWGNLAKNIQYF.

This clonotype showed up just once. The chain recombines TRBV7-2 with TRBJ2-1, with 14 bases matching TRBD2. The CDR3 is 17 amino acids. The junction had 12 bases not matched to a gene; V was cut back by 5 bases and J by 9 bases. Germline CDR1 is SGHTA and CDR2 is FQGNSA. DNA for the CDR3: TGTGCCAGCAGCCTAGGGACTAGCGGGAGTCGGTTCAGTGAGCAGTTCTTC. Protein: CASSLGTSGSRFSEQFF.

The chain has TRBV29-1 and TRBJ2-1; D not resolved. The ends were cut back, 1 base at V and 0 bases at J, with 7 bases in the middle. Germline CDR1 and CDR2: SQVTM and ANQGSEA. The CDR3 has 14 amino acids. The CDR3 protein is CSVEGYPSYNEQFF. The CDR3 bases are TGCAGCGTTGAAGGGTATCCCTCCTACAATGAGCAGTTCTTC.

Worth noting for this clonotype: One end of the junction fails to match germline, which may point to a read error. The gene calls are TRBV9 and TRBJ2-1; no reliable D call. The end of the DNA is better explained by TRBJ2-7, so the J call may be wrong. This CDR3 comprises 13 residues. In germline, CDR1 is SGDLS, CDR2 YYNGEE. The DNA for the CDR3 is TGTGCCGGCAGCGTAGTACCCTACAATGAGCAGTACTTC. This translates into CAGSVVPYNEQYF.

This clonotype has a handful of counts. The chain recombines TRBV6-5 with TRBJ1-2; 7 bases are shared with TRBD1. The germline V gene has CDR1 MNHEY and CDR2 SVGAGI. The V gene end was trimmed by 2 bases and the J gene end by 3 bases; junction bases not matched to a gene: 6. The CDR3 is 15 residues long. Written as DNA, the CDR3 is TGTGCCAGCAGTTACGGCCAGGGGGTGGACTATGGCTACACCTTC. Translated: CASSYGQGVDYGYTF.

J is TRBJ2-1 and V is TRBV6-5, with 16 bases fitting TRBD2. This CDR3 is 18 amino acids long. The junction had 9 bases not matched to a gene; V was cut back by 4 bases and J by 6 bases. The germline CDR1 and CDR2 sequences are MNHEY and SVGAGI. CDR3: CASSSPGLAGGWRNEQFF. CDR3 nucleotides: TGTGCCAGCAGTTCGCCGGGACTAGCGGGGGGGTGGCGCAATGAGCAGTTCTTC.